A selection of T cell receptor beta chains follows, all from one sample in a study of cytomegalovirus exposure and HLA in healthy donors. TCRdb's copy holds only in-frame clones and misses some; the assay was immunoSEQ multiplex PCR. The sample holds approximately 130,000 clones, 60% to 80% seen once. The sequenced material came from PBMCs. These receptors originate from a middle-aged man in good health and CMV-seronegative. Both conserved end residues are part of each CDR3. The order of the fields is CDR3 length, clone size, D gene, V gene, J gene, CDR3 protein, CDR3 DNA. A D gene is named only where the DNA matches it firmly. Rows may omit the clone size; those that give it use once, few, many or a size class.

13	NA	NA	TRBV29-1	TRBJ1-2	CSVGGGFDGGYTF	TGCAGCGTTGGGGGGGGATTTGATGGGGGCTACACCTTC
13	NA	NA	TRBV14	TRBJ2-5	CASSQENKQTQYF	TGTGCCAGCAGCCAAGAAAATAAGCAGACCCAGTACTTC
15	NA	TRBD1	TRBV7-2	TRBJ2-7	CASSSPDRGLREQYF	TGTGCCAGCAGCTCACCGGACAGGGGGCTACGCGAGCAGTACTTC
15	NA	TRBD1	TRBV10-3	TRBJ2-3	CAISAGTESTDTQYF	TGTGCCATCAGTGCGGGGACAGAAAGCACAGATACGCAGTATTTT
20	NA	TRBD1	TRBV5-1	TRBJ2-3	CASSLASSSYRGQVPDTQYF	TGCGCCAGCAGCTTGGCGTCTTCAAGCTACAGGGGGCAGGTTCCAGATACGCAGTATTTT
13	NA	NA	TRBV6-5	TRBJ1-3	CASSTVSGNTIYF	TGTGCCAGCTCAACAGTCTCTGGAAACACCATATATTTT
14	NA	NA	TRBV28	TRBJ2-3	CASSLWEPTRTQYF	TGTGCCAGCAGTTTGTGGGAGCCCACACGTACGCAGTATTTT
15	once	NA	TRBV18	TRBJ2-7	CASSPPTGTVGEQYF	TGTGCCAGCTCACCCCCCACAGGGACGGTTGGGGAGCAGTACTTC
17	NA	TRBD2	TRBV6-1	TRBJ2-3	CASSGRLAGGRTDTQYF	TGTGCCAGCAGTGGACGACTAGCGGGAGGTCGCACAGATACGCAGTATTTT
15	few	NA	TRBV2	TRBJ1-4	CASSEGQHPNEKLFF	TGTGCCAGCAGTGAGGGGCAGCATCCTAATGAAAAACTGTTTTTT
14	NA	TRBD2	TRBV28	TRBJ2-3	CASSFAGGTDTQYF	TGTGCCAGCAGTTTTGCGGGAGGCACAGATACGCAGTATTTT
16	NA	NA	TRBV28	TRBJ1-3	CASSGDTYYSGNTIYF	TGTGCCAGCAGTGGGGACACCTACTACTCTGGAAACACCATATATTTT
13	NA	NA	TRBV28	TRBJ2-3	CASSSGITDTQYF	TGTGCCAGCAGCTCGGGAATCACAGATACGCAGTATTTT
13	NA	NA	TRBV28	TRBJ1-1	CASSFSVRSGAFF	TGTGCCAGCAGTTTTTCTGTTAGGTCGGGGGCTTTCTTT
15	NA	NA	TRBV28	TRBJ1-3	CASRPGQHSGNTIYF	TGTGCCAGCAGGCCGGGACAACACTCTGGAAACACCATATATTTT
14	NA	NA	TRBV18	TRBJ2-7	CASSPDTDYYEQYF	TGTGCCAGCTCACCAGATACCGACTACTACGAGCAGTACTTC
15	NA	NA	TRBV9	TRBJ1-2	CASSVASGPSYGYTF	TGTGCCAGCAGCGTAGCGTCAGGGCCATCGTACGGCTACACCTTC
16	NA	NA	TRBV19	TRBJ2-2	CASSIHIYRDSGELFF	TGTGCCAGTAGTATCCATATTTACAGGGATAGCGGGGAGCTGTTTTTT
16	NA	NA	TRBV9	TRBJ2-3	CASSVGGRGSADTQYF	TGTGCCAGCAGCGTAGGAGGCAGGGGATCGGCAGATACGCAGTATTTT
16	once	NA	TRBV7-6	TRBJ2-5	CASSGSGEGQQETQYF	TGTGCCAGCAGCGGAAGCGGGGAGGGACAACAAGAGACCCAGTACTTC
14	NA	NA	TRBV4-1	TRBJ2-2	CASSQGIRTGELFF	TGCGCCAGCAGCCAAGGTATCAGGACCGGGGAGCTGTTTTTT
12	once	NA	TRBV5-4	TRBJ1-2	CASSLGVYGYTF	TGTGCCAGCAGCCTAGGGGTCTATGGCTACACCTTC
14	once	NA	TRBV13	TRBJ2-3	CASSLGRVADTQYF	TGTGCCAGCAGCTTAGGCCGAGTAGCAGATACGCAGTATTTT
15	NA	NA	TRBV5-1	TRBJ2-2	CASSRSTGNTGELFF	TGCGCCAGCAGCAGATCGACAGGGAACACCGGGGAGCTGTTTTTT
16	NA	NA	TRBV7-9	TRBJ2-3	CASSLDPRQYTDTQYF	TGTGCCAGCAGCTTAGACCCCCGACAGTACACAGATACGCAGTATTTT
17	NA	NA	TRBV19	TRBJ2-3	CASQPPGDTHTADTQYF	TGTGCCAGTCAACCTCCCGGGGACACACATACAGCAGATACGCAGTATTTT
15	NA	NA	TRBV6-4	TRBJ1-5	CASSPDSGANQPQHF	TGTGCCAGCAGCCCCGACAGCGGGGCGAATCAGCCCCAGCATTTT
16	NA	NA	TRBV9	TRBJ2-1	CASSSSEVARYNEQFF	TGTGCCAGCAGCTCGAGTGAAGTAGCGCGGTACAATGAGCAGTTCTTC
13	once	NA	TRBV11-2	TRBJ1-2	CASSPDRSYGYTF	TGTGCCAGCAGCCCTGACAGGTCCTATGGCTACACCTTC
15	NA	TRBD2	TRBV7-9	TRBJ2-5	CASSLPGLAQETQYF	TGTGCCAGCAGCTTACCGGGACTAGCGCAAGAGACCCAGTACTTC
16	NA	TRBD1	TRBV2	TRBJ1-5	CASSGQGARGVQPQHF	TGTGCCAGCAGCGGACAGGGGGCGCGTGGGGTTCAGCCCCAGCATTTT
16	NA	TRBD1	TRBV19	TRBJ1-1	CASSMSVQGGATEAFF	TGTGCCAGTAGTATGTCCGTACAGGGGGGCGCCACTGAAGCTTTCTTT
14	NA	TRBD2	TRBV27	TRBJ2-5	CASSLAGVVETQYF	TGTGCCAGCAGTTTAGCGGGAGTAGTAGAGACCCAGTACTTC
12	NA	NA	TRBV30	TRBJ1-4	CAWSRVGEKLFF	TGTGCCTGGAGCAGGGTGGGTGAAAAACTGTTTTTT
12	NA	TRBD2	TRBV7-9	TRBJ2-1	CASSLGRGEQFF	TGTGCCAGCAGCTTAGGGCGGGGGGAGCAGTTCTTC
15	NA	TRBD2	TRBV6-6	TRBJ2-1	CASSLAGAGYNEQFF	TGTGCCAGCAGTTTAGCGGGAGCGGGGTACAATGAGCAGTTCTTC
14	few	NA	TRBV19	TRBJ1-1	CASSIGTQNTEAFF	TGTGCCAGTAGTATTGGGACTCAGAACACTGAAGCTTTCTTT
15	NA	TRBD1	TRBV18	TRBJ2-7	CASSPGQGAGYEQYF	TGTGCCAGCTCACCGGGACAGGGGGCAGGGTACGAGCAGTACTTC
15	NA	TRBD2	TRBV7-3	TRBJ2-2	CASSLSSGSTGELFF	TGTGCCAGCAGCTTATCCAGCGGGAGCACCGGGGAGCTGTTTTTT
14	NA	TRBD1	TRBV28	TRBJ2-7	CASSLRQGTYEQYF	TGTGCCAGCAGTTTACGACAGGGGACCTACGAGCAGTACTTC